These 13 T cell receptor beta chains originate from one sample sequenced in a study of T cell responses to AZD1222 COVID-19 vaccine. Clones were read by immunoSEQ multiplex PCR, and TCRdb kept only the in-frame ones, dropping some. The sample contains 100,000 or so clones, roughly 87% of which appear only once. Sequences were derived from peripheral blood, sampled on day 0 of AZD1222 vaccination. The receptors shown here come from an adult in good health.

The chain employs TRBV5-6 and TRBJ1-4, with a weak D call TRBD1 (6 bases). The germline gives CDR1 SGHDT, CDR2 YYEEEE. Trimming pared 4 bases from V and 7 bases from J, leaving 14 bases between. The CDR3 is made up of 14 amino acids. The CDR3 DNA reads as TGTGCCAGCAGCGCGGGACACTTTGGTGAAAAACTGTTTTTT. Protein: CASSAGHFGEKLFF.

The chain couples TRBV5-1 to TRBJ2-5, with 11 nucleotides matching TRBD2. The germline V gene encodes CDR1 SGHRS and CDR2 YFSETQ. CDR3 length equals 17 residues. V shed 4 bases, J shed 0 bases, and the junction held 8 bases outside the gene matches. The CDR3 spells CASSPTSGNRYQETQYF. The CDR3 region has the DNA TGCGCCAGCAGCCCGACTAGCGGGAATAGGTACCAAGAGACCCAGTACTTC.

The chain recombines TRBV28 with TRBJ1-5; no clear D. The CDR3 spans 13 residues. The germline V gene encodes CDR1 MDHEN and CDR2 SYDVKM. V gave up 6 bases and J gave up 3 bases, with 9 bases separating them. The CDR3 spells CASRLPDNQPQHF. DNA of the CDR3: TGTGCCAGCAGATTACCAGACAATCAGCCCCAGCATTTT.

The rearrangement links TRBV30 to TRBJ1-2; D perhaps matches TRBD1 (5 bases). Germline CDR1 reads GTSNPN; CDR2 reads SVGIG (reference sequence). V lost 2 bases, J lost 9 bases, and 13 bases lay in between. The CDR3 has 12 residues. The CDR3 DNA reads as TGTGCCTGGAGTCCGGGACTCACACGCTACACCTTC. Residues: CAWSPGLTRYTF.

The V gene is TRBV7-9, the J gene TRBJ2-3; no reliable D call. Germline V gene sequence: CDR1 SEHNR, CDR2 FQNEAQ (reference sequence). V lost 8 bases and J 3 bases, leaving 9 bases between the germline ends. This CDR3 has 12 residues. As DNA, the CDR3 is TGTGCCAGCCCAACCCAGACAGATACGCAGTATTTT. It specifies CASPTQTDTQYF.

The chain combines TRBV4-1 with TRBJ2-5; possibly TRBD2 for D (7 bases). Per the germline V gene, CDR1 is MGHRA and CDR2 is YSYEKL. This CDR3 spans 15 amino acids. V was clipped by 2 bases and J by 5 bases, with 15 bases between them. The CDR3 reads CASSQWLQGGETQYF. Written as DNA, the CDR3 is TGCGCCAGCAGCCAATGGTTACAGGGAGGGGAGACCCAGTACTTC.

The rearrangement links TRBV7-9 to TRBJ2-7; no reliable D call. The V end was cut by 1 base, the J end by 9 bases, with 16 bases between. The CDR3 spans 14 residues. Germline V lookup: CDR1 SEHNR, CDR2 FQNEAQ (reference sequence). CDR3 nucleotides: TGTGCCAGCAGCTTAGACCGGACGGTTTATCGGCAGTACTTC. It codes for CASSLDRTVYRQYF.

CDR3 sequence: CASRGLAGGSHEQYF. In DNA form, the CDR3 reads TGTGCCAGCAGGGGACTAGCGGGAGGATCCCACGAGCAGTACTTC. The chain couples TRBV27 to TRBJ2-7, with 15 bases lining up with TRBD2. The CDR3 contains 15 residues. The germline V gene has CDR1 MNHEY and CDR2 SMNVEV (reference sequence). V lost 6 bases to trimming and J lost 5 bases; unmatched junction nucleotides: 5.

CDR3 nucleotides: TGTGCCAGCAGCCCCGGGGGGAGGGGACACGAGCAGTACTTC. Translating it yields CASSPGGRGHEQYF. V usage is TRBV7-7 and J usage is TRBJ2-7; 7 bases align to TRBD2. The CDR3 runs to 14 residues. After removal of 5 bases from V and 5 bases from J, the junction contained 9 bases not matched to a gene. The V gene's germline CDR1 is SSHAT and CDR2 FNYEAQ (reference sequence).

The count of this clone is one. V is TRBV19 and J is TRBJ1-2, with 12 bases identical to TRBD1. The ends lost 6 bases at V and 7 bases at J; junction bases unmatched: 12. This CDR3 has 16 residues. CDR1 and CDR2 from the germline V gene are LNHDA and SQIVND (reference sequence). CDR3 sequence (DNA): TGTGCCAGTAGGGGTTTTCCGGGACAGGGGGCCGGTGGCTACACCTTC. Residues: CASRGFPGQGAGGYTF. Based on the CDR3 plus reference TRBV19 and TRBJ1-2, the full variable domain is DGGITQSPKYLFRKEGQNVTLSCEQNLNHDAMYWYRQDPGQGLRLIYYSQIVNDFQKGDIAEGYSVSREKKESFPLTVTSAQKNPTAFYLCASRGFPGQGAGGYTFGSGTRLTVV.

V gene TRBV5-1 combines with J gene TRBJ2-3; D unresolved. Deletions cut 1 base from V and 3 bases from J, with 12 bases between. The CDR3 consists of 15 residues. CDR1 is SGHRS, CDR2 YFSETQ, per germline. The CDR3 DNA follows: TGCGCCAGCAGCTTGCCGGCTCACGAAACAGATACGCAGTATTTT. Amino acids: CASSLPAHETDTQYF.

The CDR3 loop is CASSPLAGGNYEQYF. The CDR3 DNA follows: TGTGCCAGCTCACCCCTAGCGGGAGGGAACTACGAGCAGTACTTC. This chain connects TRBV18 to TRBJ2-7; 12 positions agree with TRBD2. Germline CDR1 reads KGHSH; CDR2 reads LQKENI. The CDR3 is 15 amino acids. After removal of 3 bases from V and 3 bases from J, the junction contained 3 bases not matched to a gene.

V is TRBV28 and J is TRBJ1-2, with 10 positions matching TRBD1. With V trimmed by 8 bases and J by 1 base, 7 bases remained unmatched. Looked up from germline, CDR1 is MDHEN and CDR2 is SYDVKM. This CDR3 comprises 15 residues. The CDR3 sequence: CASYRQGAHNYGYTF. The CDR3 DNA reads as TGTGCCAGCTATCGACAGGGGGCGCATAACTATGGCTACACCTTC.